The 19 T cell receptor beta chains in this list originate from one sample, sequenced in a study of control samples from healthy donors and cancer patients (dated by TCRdb to the early 2020s). The method behind the library was the immunoSEQ multiplex PCR assay. In its TCRdb copy, this immuneACCESS table keeps in-frame sequences only and misses some clones. Where compared with another copy, unresolved V genes explain less than half of these, and the others have no known cause. Within this sample are about 140,000 clones, with 88% of them counted one time only. Roughly 10% of the sample is in the top ten clones. What was sequenced was blood. The receptors stem from a woman aged 25 to 39 in good health.

This clone was recorded only once. This chain links TRBV5-6 with TRBJ2-5, with TRBD1 identical over 9 bases. This CDR3 has 15 residues. The J segment lost 4 bases and the V segment lost 3 bases, leaving 7 bases of the junction unmatched. Germline V gene sequence: CDR1 SGHDT, CDR2 YYEEEE. The CDR3 coding sequence is TGTGCCAGCAGCTGGGGACAGGGTTACGGAGAGACCCAGTACTTC. This translates into CASSWGQGYGETQYF.

The rearrangement links TRBV2 to TRBJ1-5; D is uncertain. The V end lost 6 bases, the J end lost 0 bases, and 6 bases lay between the germline ends. The CDR3 has 13 amino acids. Germline V CDR1 and CDR2: SNHLY, FYNNEI. The CDR3 here is CASSLNSNQPQHF. The CDR3 DNA follows: TGTGCCAGCAGCCTTAATAGCAATCAGCCCCAGCATTTT.

This chain connects TRBV5-4 to TRBJ2-1; TRBD2 agrees at 9 bases. The V and J ends lost 0 bases and 0 bases, in that order; junction bases with no gene match: 7. Germline assignment: CDR1 SGHNT and CDR2 YYREEE (reference sequence). This CDR3 has 18 residues. CDR3 region: CASSLGLAGPSSYNEQFF. CDR3 coding DNA: TGTGCCAGCAGCTTGGGGCTAGCGGGGCCAAGCTCCTACAATGAGCAGTTCTTC.

The chain employs TRBV28 and TRBJ1-1, with no clear D. Germline assignment: CDR1 MDHEN and CDR2 SYDVKM. Trimming left V 7 bases short and J 1 base short, with 16 bases between. The CDR3 length is 15 residues. CDR3 nucleotides: TGTGCCAGCAAAGTCCCGGGCAGAAAGAACACTGAAGCTTTCTTT. Encoded protein: CASKVPGRKNTEAFF.

The chain employs TRBV7-2 and TRBJ1-1; 10 bases align to TRBD1. The J segment lost 4 bases and the V segment lost 5 bases, leaving 7 bases of the junction unmatched. CDR3 length: 15 residues. Germline V CDR1 and CDR2: SGHTA, FQGNSA. CDR3 region: CASSLRDRGVTEAFF. CDR3 DNA sequence: TGTGCCAGCAGCCTTAGGGACAGGGGAGTCACTGAAGCTTTCTTT.

J is TRBJ1-4 and V is TRBV5-1, with D perhaps TRBD1 (5 bases). The CDR3 extends over 18 amino acids. Germline CDR1 SGHRS, CDR2 YFSETQ. V lost 0 bases, J lost 8 bases, and 23 bases lay in between. The DNA of the CDR3 is TGCGCCAGCAGCTTGGTTTCGTCTGGGGCAGGGAGGAGGGAAAAACTGTTTTTT. It is translated as CASSLVSSGAGRREKLFF.

On this clone: A junction end diverges from the germline sequence, so it may reflect a read error. The chain uses TRBV5-4 and TRBJ1-1, with D unresolved. The CDR3 covers 16 residues. Germline-derived CDR1 and CDR2 are SGHNT and YYREEE (reference sequence). CDR3 sequence (DNA): TGTGCCAGCAGCTTGGGATCATCTAACATGAACACTGAGGCTTTCTTT. This encodes CASSLGSSNMNTEAFF.

The chain combines TRBV27 with TRBJ1-5; D unclear. Germline lookup yields CDR1 MNHEY and CDR2 SMNVEV (reference sequence). Trimming pared 3 bases from V and 3 bases from J, leaving 6 bases between. This CDR3 comprises 13 residues. CDR3 DNA sequence: TGTGCCAGCAGTTTGTGGTTCAATCAGCCCCAGCATTTT. Protein: CASSLWFNQPQHF.

The genes are TRBV7-9 and TRBJ2-1, with TRBD2 identical over 8 bases. The germline V gene has CDR1 SEHNR and CDR2 FQNEAQ (reference sequence). CDR3 size: 17 residues. V gave up 3 bases and J gave up 1 base; unmatched junction bases: 8. The CDR3 here is CASSFSGGRNSYNEQFF. The CDR3, as DNA: TGTGCCAGCAGCTTTTCTGGCGGGAGGAATTCCTACAATGAGCAGTTCTTC. Full variable domain (missing parts from reference TRBV7-9 and TRBJ2-1): DTGVSQNPRHKITKRGQNVTFRCDPISEHNRLYWYRQTLGQGPEFLTYFQNEAQLEKSRLLSDRFSAERPKGSFSTLEIQRTEQGDSAMYLCASSFSGGRNSYNEQFFGPGTRLTVL.

CDR3 sequence reads: CASSLSGRAADTQYF. The CDR3 DNA reads TGTGCCAGCAGCCTTAGCGGGAGGGCCGCAGATACGCAGTATTTT. This sequence joins TRBV7-9 and TRBJ2-3; 11 positions match TRBD2. CDR3 length: 15 amino acids. Trimming removed 5 bases from V and 4 bases from J; junction bases left unmatched: 5. Germline CDR1 SEHNR, CDR2 FQNEAQ (reference sequence). The variable domain in full, completed from reference TRBV7-9 and TRBJ2-3, reads DTGVSQNPRHKITKRGQNVTFRCDPISEHNRLYWYRQTLGQGPEFLTYFQNEAQLEKSRLLSDRFSAERPKGSFSTLEIQRTEQGDSAMYLCASSLSGRAADTQYFGPGTRLTVL.

The gene calls are TRBV3-1 (or the pseudogene TRBV3-2) and TRBJ2-1, with 9 bases that match TRBD2. The length of the CDR3 is 14 residues. V trimming: 0 bases; J trimming: 10 bases; junction bases outside the gene matches: 4. Germline CDR1 is LGHDT and CDR2 is YNNKEL (reference sequence). The CDR3, as DNA: TGTGCCAGCAGCCAAGATACCACTAGCGGGGAGCAGTTCTTC. The encoded protein is CASSQDTTSGEQFF.

The chain links TRBV9 to TRBJ2-1; 7 bases match TRBD1. Germline V lookup: CDR1 SGDLS, CDR2 YYNGEE. Losses at the gene ends were 0 bases for V and 10 bases for J; bases not matched to a gene: 13. The CDR3 extends over 16 amino acids. This CDR3 reads CASSVAEGGGLWEQFF. The CDR3 DNA reads TGTGCCAGCAGCGTAGCGGAAGGGGGCGGATTGTGGGAGCAGTTCTTC. Full variable domain (rest looked up from reference TRBV9 and TRBJ2-1): DSGVTQTPKHLITATGQRVTLRCSPRSGDLSVYWYQQSLDQGLQFLIQYYNGEERAKGNILERFSAQQFPDLHSELNLSSLELGDSALYFCASSVAEGGGLWEQFFGPGTRLTVL.

The chain couples TRBV2 to TRBJ1-2; TRBD1 matches 9 bases. V dropped 5 bases and J dropped 8; count of bases not matched to a gene: 6. Germline V gene data show CDR1 as SNHLY and CDR2 as FYNNEI. The CDR3 covers 13 residues. For the CDR3, the DNA is TGTGCCAGCAGTTTCGGGACAGGGCTCGGCTACACCTTC. It yields the protein CASSFGTGLGYTF. Filled out from reference TRBV2 and TRBJ1-2, the complete variable domain reads EPEVTQTPSHQVTQMGQEVILRCVPISNHLYFYWYRQILGQKVEFLVSFYNNEISEKSEIFDDQFSVERPDGSNFTLKIRSTKLEDSAMYFCASSFGTGLGYTFGSGTRLTVV.

CDR3 amino acids: CASSESQYEKLFF. CDR3 bases: TGTGCCAGCAGTGAAAGCCAATATGAAAAACTGTTTTTT. The rearrangement links TRBV6-1 to TRBJ1-4; D not resolved. The germline V gene has CDR1 MNHNS and CDR2 SASEGT. With 2 bases removed from V and 6 bases from J, the gap between germline ends came to 7 bases. The CDR3 loop spans 13 amino acids.

The rearrangement uses TRBV7-9 and TRBJ2-3; possibly TRBD2 for D (6 bases). The V and J ends lost 5 bases and 4 bases respectively, with 13 bases between them. CDR3 length: 14 residues. Looked up from germline, CDR1 is SEHNR and CDR2 is FQNEAQ (reference sequence). For the CDR3, the DNA is TGTGCCAGCAGCCTTAGCGGAAGTCCAGATACGCAGTATTTT. It encodes CASSLSGSPDTQYF. The full variable domain, rest sourced from reference TRBV7-9 and TRBJ2-3, is DTGVSQNPRHKITKRGQNVTFRCDPISEHNRLYWYRQTLGQGPEFLTYFQNEAQLEKSRLLSDRFSAERPKGSFSTLEIQRTEQGDSAMYLCASSLSGSPDTQYFGPGTRLTVL.

Comments on this clone: The junction differs from germline at one of its ends, possibly a read error. The DNA of the CDR3 is TGTGCCAGCAGGGAAGGGTCGATGAACACTGAAGCTTTCTTT. Amino acids: CASREGSMNTEAFF. The gene calls are TRBV2 and TRBJ1-1; the D is unclear. CDR3 length equals 14 residues. Germline-derived CDR1 and CDR2 are SNHLY and FYNNEI. Full variable domain (outside the CDR3, taken from reference TRBV2 and TRBJ1-1): EPEVTQTPSHQVTQMGQEVILRCVPISNHLYFYWYRQILGQKVEFLVSFYNNEISEKSEIFDDQFSVERPDGSNFTLKIRSTKLEDSAMYFCASREGSMNTEAFFGQGTRLTVV.

The V and J genes are TRBV9 and TRBJ2-1; tentative D call: TRBD2 (6 bases). V was trimmed by 4 bases and J by 4 bases, leaving 18 bases between them. Germline loops: CDR1 SGDLS, CDR2 YYNGEE. This CDR3 comprises 16 residues. The CDR3 region is CASSPPPLAPYNEQFF. CDR3 sequence (DNA): TGTGCCAGCAGCCCCCCTCCCCTAGCGCCATACAATGAGCAGTTCTTC. Supplemented by reference TRBV9 and TRBJ2-1, the full variable domain reads DSGVTQTPKHLITATGQRVTLRCSPRSGDLSVYWYQQSLDQGLQFLIQYYNGEERAKGNILERFSAQQFPDLHSELNLSSLELGDSALYFCASSPPPLAPYNEQFFGPGTRLTVL.

The chain carries TRBV5-1 and TRBJ1-1, with D hard to call. CDR3 length: 14 residues. Germline V lookup: CDR1 SGHRS, CDR2 YFSETQ. Trimming left V 0 bases short and J 3 bases short, with 9 bases between. CDR3 amino acids: CASSLARRDTEAFF. CDR3 sequence (DNA): TGCGCCAGCAGCTTGGCCAGGCGGGACACTGAAGCTTTCTTT.

This clone was detected once. This chain joins TRBV7-2 and TRBJ2-1; D possibly matches TRBD1 or TRBD2 (5 bases each). This CDR3 has 15 residues. The V gene lost 1 base and the J gene lost 2 bases, with 9 bases spanning the gap. Germline-derived CDR1 and CDR2 are SGHTA and FQGNSA. Here the CDR3 DNA reads TGTGCCAGCAGCTTAGACGGGACCCCCTACAATGAGCAGTTCTTC. It encodes CASSLDGTPYNEQFF.